These 21 T cell receptor beta chains came from one sample sequenced in a study of blood T cell repertoires in COVID-19. Data came from immunoSEQ multiplex PCR; TCRdb stores just in-frame clones and leaves some out. Of some 250,000 clones listed, 86% are singletons. Sequencing used peripheral blood. The source is a man older than 75 with acute or convalescent COVID-19.

This chain joins TRBV11-3 and TRBJ2-5; TRBD2 aligns across 14 bases. CDR3 length: 17 amino acids. Germline assignment: CDR1 SGHNT and CDR2 YENEEA. Trimming took 5 bases from V and 5 from J; bases not matched to a gene: 10. CDR3 sequence reads: CASSEGLAGAMVETQYF. CDR3 sequence (DNA): TGTGCCAGCAGCGAGGGACTAGCGGGGGCAATGGTGGAGACCCAGTACTTC.

The rearrangement joins TRBV7-3 to TRBJ1-1; no clear D gene. The CDR3 spans 13 residues. CDR1 is SGHTA, CDR2 FQGTGA, per germline. With 5 bases removed from V and 3 bases from J, the gap between germline ends came to 10 bases. The chain's CDR3 is CASSRAVDTEAFF. The DNA for the CDR3 is TGTGCCAGCAGCCGAGCGGTGGACACTGAAGCTTTCTTT.

V gene TRBV15 combines with J gene TRBJ2-7, with 9 bases that match TRBD1. CDR3 length equals 17 residues. Trimming took 0 bases from V and 2 from J; bases not matched to a gene: 8. Germline loops: CDR1 LNHNV, CDR2 YYDKDF (reference sequence). The CDR3 region has the DNA TGTGCCACCAGCAGAGATATGCCGGGACAGGGACCCTACGAGCAGTACTTC. It yields the protein CATSRDMPGQGPYEQYF.

This clone was observed a single time. This chain connects TRBV18 to TRBJ2-1; 9 bases match TRBD2. The V gene end was trimmed by 0 bases and the J gene end by 4 bases; junction bases not matched to a gene: 4. Germline lookup yields CDR1 KGHSH and CDR2 LQKENI. CDR3 length: 16 amino acids. CDR3: CASSPPAGGAYNEQFF. In nucleotides, the CDR3 is TGTGCCAGCTCACCACCGGCGGGAGGGGCATACAATGAGCAGTTCTTC.

In its sample, this clone was seen a few times. This chain uses TRBV28 with TRBJ1-6; D is ambiguous. The germline V and J ends were trimmed by 2 bases and 12 bases, with 14 bases remaining between them. CDR3 length: 14 residues. The germline V gene has CDR1 MDHEN and CDR2 SYDVKM. DNA for the CDR3: TGTGCCAGCAGTTTACCCGCTGGGAGTAGACCCCTCCACTTT. Amino acid sequence: CASSLPAGSRPLHF. Variable domain in full (rest from reference TRBV28 and TRBJ1-6): DVKVTQSSRYLVKRTGEKVFLECVQDMDHENMFWYRQDPGLGLRLIYFSYDVKMKEKGDIPEGYSVSREKKERFSLILESASTNQTSMYLCASSLPAGSRPLHFGNGTRLTVT.

In this sample, this clone turned up once. The chain joins TRBV28 to TRBJ1-2; D gene ambiguous. Trimming took off 5 bases at V and 5 bases at J, with 9 bases between the two ends. Germline V gene sequence: CDR1 MDHEN, CDR2 SYDVKM. The CDR3 extends over 12 amino acids. The CDR3 nucleotides read TGTGCCAGCAGTCCGCAGGTTTATGGCTACACCTTC. This translates into CASSPQVYGYTF.

This clone appeared a few times. The chain joins TRBV6-5 to TRBJ1-3, with D uncertain. The CDR3 sequence is 14 residues long. Germline loops: CDR1 MNHEY, CDR2 SVGAGI. Trimming stripped 6 bases from V and 1 base from J, with 10 bases between. The chain's CDR3 is CASRIYVSGNTIYF. The DNA of the CDR3 is TGTGCCAGCAGAATATATGTGTCTGGAAACACCATATATTTT.

The CDR3 is CTSSQDVREFSSYEQYF. The CDR3 region has the DNA TGCACCAGCAGCCAAGACGTCCGGGAGTTTTCCTCCTACGAGCAGTACTTC. The rearrangement uses TRBV1 and TRBJ2-7; the table's D call TRBD2 went unverified against the DNA. TRBV1 is given as a pseudogene. The CDR3 is 17 residues long.

The rearrangement links TRBV9 to TRBJ2-2; 8 bases line up with TRBD1. The germline V gene has CDR1 SGDLS and CDR2 YYNGEE. The trim removed 6 bases at V and 3 bases at J, leaving 4 bases unmatched. This CDR3 is 14 amino acids long. As DNA, the CDR3 is TGTGCCAGCACCAGACAGGGGTACACCGGGGAGCTGTTTTTT. This gives the protein CASTRQGYTGELFF.

This chain connects TRBV19 to TRBJ1-5; possible D gene TRBD1, 5 bases. Germline-derived CDR1 and CDR2 are LNHDA and SQIVND (reference sequence). Trimming took 3 bases from V and 6 from J, leaving 15 bases between them. The CDR3 spans 15 residues. The CDR3 DNA sequence: TGTGCCAGTAGTATTGGGGGGGTCGGGGCTCAGCCCCAGCATTTT. As protein: CASSIGGVGAQPQHF.

The table lists this clone with a few counts. The rearrangement links TRBV6-6 to TRBJ1-6, with TRBD1 identical over 8 bases. J gave up 9 bases and V 5 bases, and 3 bases lay outside the gene matches. From germline, CDR1 is MNHNY and CDR2 SVGAGI (reference sequence). The CDR3 runs to 13 residues. CDR3 bases: TGTGCCAGCAGTCGGACAGGGAGTTCACCCCTCCACTTT. Its protein is CASSRTGSSPLHF.

This sequence joins TRBV24-1 and TRBJ1-2; D not certain. The CDR3 contains 14 residues. Trimming cost V 5 bases and J 2 bases, with 11 bases left between them. CDR1 is KGHDR and CDR2 is SFDVKD in the germline V gene. The CDR3 reads CATSAETENYGYTF. DNA for the CDR3: TGTGCCACCAGTGCTGAAACAGAGAACTATGGCTACACCTTC.

This clone came up a few times. The chain joins TRBV28 to TRBJ1-1, with TRBD1 identical over 7 bases. Germline-derived CDR1 and CDR2 are MDHEN and SYDVKM. Germline trimming cut 3 bases from V and 1 base from J; bases unmatched to any gene: 5. The CDR3 is made up of 15 amino acids. CDR3 sequence: CASSFSAGGNTEAFF. Here the CDR3 DNA reads TGTGCCAGCAGTTTCAGTGCAGGGGGGAACACTGAAGCTTTCTTT.

The CDR3 sequence is CAQPGGEGETQYF. The CDR3 nucleotides read TGTGCCCAACCAGGGGGCGAGGGGGAGACCCAGTACTTC. The chain has TRBV6-9 and TRBJ2-5; 8 positions agree with TRBD1. This CDR3 spans 13 amino acids. The V gene's germline CDR1 is MNHGY and CDR2 SVAAGI. V shed 11 bases, J shed 5 bases, and the junction held 10 bases outside the gene matches.

The chain joins TRBV27 to TRBJ2-7, with a weak D call TRBD2 (6 bases). With 6 bases removed from V and 4 bases from J, the gap between germline ends came to 13 bases. Germline V gene data show CDR1 as MNHEY and CDR2 as SMNVEV (reference sequence). The CDR3 totals 13 residues. CDR3 sequence (DNA): TGTGCCAGCAGAACTAGCCCTGGTTACGAGCAGTACTTC. Translated, it gives CASRTSPGYEQYF.

The V gene is TRBV13, the J gene TRBJ2-1, with 8 bases matching TRBD2. Germline V lookup: CDR1 PRHDT, CDR2 FYEKMQ (reference sequence). The CDR3 length is 16 residues. J was trimmed by 3 bases and V by 5 bases; bases with no gene match: 9. For the CDR3, the DNA is TGTGCCAGCAGCCCCCTCGGGACTAGTCTCTACAATGAGCAGTTCTTC. Protein product: CASSPLGTSLYNEQFF.

V gene TRBV6-5 combines with J gene TRBJ1-3, with D uncertain. Trimming left V 2 bases short and J 4 bases short, with 12 bases between. This CDR3 has 15 amino acids. Germline CDR1 and CDR2: MNHEY and SVGAGI. DNA for the CDR3: TGTGCCAGCAGTTACAGGCCCTTAGCCGGAAACACCATATATTTT. Protein product: CASSYRPLAGNTIYF.

CDR3 in DNA: TGTGCCAGCAGTTTCCAGGGGTCCGCTGAAGCTTTCTTT. Encoded protein: CASSFQGSAEAFF. The chain uses TRBV28 and TRBJ1-1; TRBD1 might be the D (6 bases). CDR1 and CDR2 from the germline V gene are MDHEN and SYDVKM. CDR3 length: 13 amino acids. Trimming stripped 3 bases from V and 6 bases from J, with 11 bases between. The entire variable domain, with the rest obtained from reference TRBV28 and TRBJ1-1, is as follows: DVKVTQSSRYLVKRTGEKVFLECVQDMDHENMFWYRQDPGLGLRLIYFSYDVKMKEKGDIPEGYSVSREKKERFSLILESASTNQTSMYLCASSFQGSAEAFFGQGTRLTVV.

The rearrangement uses TRBV29-1 and TRBJ1-1; D is unclear. There are 13 residues in the CDR3. The germline gives CDR1 SQVTM, CDR2 ANQGSEA. With 3 bases removed from V and 0 bases from J, the gap between germline ends came to 8 bases. CDR3 nucleotides: TGCAGCGTTGAGGGCCATATGAACACTGAAGCTTTCTTT. It specifies CSVEGHMNTEAFF.

This rearrangement joins TRBV28 to TRBJ1-2, with a weak D call TRBD1 (5 bases). The germline V gene encodes CDR1 MDHEN and CDR2 SYDVKM. V shed 5 bases and J shed 1 base, with 8 bases lying between them. The CDR3 is 13 residues long. In nucleotides, the CDR3 is TGTGCCAGCAGTAGACAGCGTAACTATGGCTACACCTTC. It encodes CASSRQRNYGYTF.

This clone was seen only once. The chain carries TRBV9 and TRBJ2-2; possible D gene TRBD1, 7 bases. This CDR3 spans 13 amino acids. Germline CDR1 reads SGDLS; CDR2 reads YYNGEE. With 1 base removed from V and 7 bases from J, the gap between germline ends came to 8 bases. The CDR3 loop reads CASSVQGGGELFF. The CDR3, as DNA: TGTGCCAGCAGCGTACAGGGGGGCGGGGAGCTGTTTTTT.